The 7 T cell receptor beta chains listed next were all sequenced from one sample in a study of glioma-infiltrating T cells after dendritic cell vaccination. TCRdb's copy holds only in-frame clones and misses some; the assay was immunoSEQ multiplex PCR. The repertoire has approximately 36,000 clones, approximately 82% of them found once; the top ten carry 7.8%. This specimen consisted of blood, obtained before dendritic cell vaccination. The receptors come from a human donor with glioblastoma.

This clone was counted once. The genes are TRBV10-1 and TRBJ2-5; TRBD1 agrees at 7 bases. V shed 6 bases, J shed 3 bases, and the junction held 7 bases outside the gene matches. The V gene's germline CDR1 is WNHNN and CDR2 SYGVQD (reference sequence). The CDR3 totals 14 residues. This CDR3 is CASSPDRAEETQYF. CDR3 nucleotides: TGCGCCAGCAGCCCCGACAGGGCTGAAGAGACCCAGTACTTC.

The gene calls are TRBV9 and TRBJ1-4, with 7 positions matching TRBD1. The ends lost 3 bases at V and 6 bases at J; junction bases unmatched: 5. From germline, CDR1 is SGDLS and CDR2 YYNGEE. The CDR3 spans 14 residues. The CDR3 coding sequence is TGTGCCAGCAGCGCAAAGGGGGCAGATGAAAAACTGTTTTTT. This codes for CASSAKGADEKLFF.

CDR3 sequence (DNA): TGTGCCAGCAGTGGGGGACTAGTTTATGAGCAGTTCTTC. Its translation is CASSGGLVYEQFF. The chain joins TRBV25-1 to TRBJ2-1; 8 bases map to TRBD2. The CDR3 extends over 13 amino acids. Germline loops: CDR1 MGHDK, CDR2 SYGVNS. Trimming at V came to 4 bases and at J to 8 bases, leaving 4 bases not matched to a gene.

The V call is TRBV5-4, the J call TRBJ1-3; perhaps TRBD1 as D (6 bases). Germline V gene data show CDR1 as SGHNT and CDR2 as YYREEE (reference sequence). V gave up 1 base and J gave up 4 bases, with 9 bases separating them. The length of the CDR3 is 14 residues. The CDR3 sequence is CASSLKGGGNTIYF. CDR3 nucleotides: TGTGCCAGCAGCTTGAAGGGGGGGGGAAACACCATATATTTT.

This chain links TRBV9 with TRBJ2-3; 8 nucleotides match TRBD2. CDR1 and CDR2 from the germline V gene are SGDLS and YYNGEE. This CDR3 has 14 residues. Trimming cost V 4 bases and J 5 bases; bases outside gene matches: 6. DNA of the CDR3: TGTGCCAGCAGCCCCGGACTAGCTGTAGATACGCAGTATTTT. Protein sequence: CASSPGLAVDTQYF.

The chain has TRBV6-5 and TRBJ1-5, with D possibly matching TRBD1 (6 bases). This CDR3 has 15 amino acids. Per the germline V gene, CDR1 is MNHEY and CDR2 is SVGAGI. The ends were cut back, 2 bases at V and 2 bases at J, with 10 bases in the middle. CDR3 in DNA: TGTGCCAGCAGTTACGGCAGGGGTCGCAATCAGCCCCAGCATTTT. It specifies CASSYGRGRNQPQHF.

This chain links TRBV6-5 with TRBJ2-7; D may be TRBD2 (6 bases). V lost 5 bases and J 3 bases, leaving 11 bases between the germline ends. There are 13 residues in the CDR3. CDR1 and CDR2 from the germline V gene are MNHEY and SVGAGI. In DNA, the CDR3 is TGTGCCAGCAGTCGGGGGTCTCGCTACGAGCAGTACTTC. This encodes CASSRGSRYEQYF.